This T cell receptor beta chain was recorded in a study of cytomegalovirus exposure and HLA in healthy donors. Study-wide results and limits: Later analysis demonstrated an association between a missense DCLRE1C variant and TCR beta V- and J-gene trimming. Using a false discovery rate of 0.05, a later analysis showed that 15,000 to 20,000 TCR beta sequences were associated with HLA alleles. Listed as cytomegalovirus-associated were roughly 180 TCR beta chains.

The donors were healthy bone marrow donors. Turning to this clone: Its antigen remains unidentified.

60 Vbeta and 13 Jbeta primers were used in PCR. Measured with immunoSEQ multiplex PCR; TCRdb has only the in-frame clones, and not every one. The sample holds around 230,000 clones, around 80% seen once. Germline V CDR1 and CDR2: SGHTA, FQGTGA. CDR3 length: 14 residues. V was shortened by 2 bases and J by 3 bases, with 9 bases between the two germline ends. Sequencing was carried out using PBMCs. The TCR sequence derives from a boy under 18 in good health and CMV-seronegative. The rearrangement uses TRBV7-3 and TRBJ2-3; the D gene is possibly TRBD1 (5 bases). In DNA, the CDR3 is TGTGCCAGCAGCTTACATCAGGGTACAGATACGCAGTATTTT. Encoded protein: CASSLHQGTDTQYF.